Listed here are 22 T cell receptor beta chains from one sample, sequenced in a study of OX40 agonist ivuxolimab in advanced cancers. The data were produced by immunoSEQ multiplex PCR, yet TCRdb's version contains in-frame clones alone and is incomplete. The sample has some 45,000 clones; approximately 91% are singletons. The source material was CD4+ or CD8+ T cells sorted from blood, sampled in a trial of the OX40 agonist ivuxolimab. These receptors were taken from an adult with an advanced solid tumor such as melanoma, head and neck, liver or kidney cancer.

This chain joins TRBV11-3 and TRBJ2-1; 7 bases are a match to TRBD2. Germline assignment: CDR1 SGHNT and CDR2 YENEEA. The V gene end was trimmed by 4 bases and the J gene end by 8 bases; junction bases not matched to a gene: 5. The CDR3 covers 13 residues. DNA for the CDR3: TGTGCCAGCAGCTCCCCTACTAGCGATGAGCAGTTCTTC. Protein product: CASSSPTSDEQFF. Full variable domain (remainder filled in from reference TRBV11-3 and TRBJ2-1): EAGVVQSPRYKIIEKKQPVAFWCNPISGHNTLYWYLQNLGQGPELLIRYENEEAVDDSQLPKDRFSAERLKGVDSTLKIQPAELGDSAVYLCASSSPTSDEQFFGPGTRLTVL.

The table lists this clone with a count of one. The rearrangement links TRBV28 to TRBJ2-7, with D possibly TRBD2 on 5 matching bases. Germline CDR1 is MDHEN and CDR2 is SYDVKM. The V end lost 1 base, the J end lost 6 bases, and 13 bases lay between the germline ends. CDR3 length equals 14 residues. The CDR3 is CASSLLAPAGEQYF. The CDR3 coding sequence is TGTGCCAGCAGTTTATTAGCCCCCGCGGGCGAGCAGTACTTC. The entire variable domain, with the rest obtained from reference TRBV28 and TRBJ2-7, is as follows: DVKVTQSSRYLVKRTGEKVFLECVQDMDHENMFWYRQDPGLGLRLIYFSYDVKMKEKGDIPEGYSVSREKKERFSLILESASTNQTSMYLCASSLLAPAGEQYFGPGTRLTVT.

This sequence joins TRBV9 and TRBJ2-7; D gene unclear. V lost 0 bases and J 6 bases, leaving 10 bases between the germline ends. The CDR3 runs to 13 residues. The germline V gene encodes CDR1 SGDLS and CDR2 YYNGEE. This chain's CDR3 is CASSVVRGGEQYF. The CDR3 region has the DNA TGTGCCAGCAGCGTAGTGAGAGGTGGCGAGCAGTACTTC.

The genes are TRBV2 and TRBJ2-3; D tentatively reads TRBD1 or TRBD2 (5 bases each). The CDR3 runs 16 residues. Germline CDR1 and CDR2: SNHLY and FYNNEI. Trimming took 0 bases from V and 6 from J, leaving 16 bases between them. The CDR3 DNA sequence: TGTGCCAGCAGTGAAGCGGTGGGGGTTTTTATGGATACGCAGTATTTT. It encodes CASSEAVGVFMDTQYF.

This clone was detected only once. The chain has TRBV5-8 and TRBJ1-2, with 8 bases that match TRBD1. Germline V gene sequence: CDR1 SGHTS, CDR2 YDEGEE. This CDR3 has 15 residues. Trimming at V came to 0 bases and at J to 0 bases, leaving 1 base not matched to a gene. The CDR3 loop is CASSLEGQANYGYTF. The CDR3 DNA follows: TGTGCCAGCAGCTTGGAGGGACAGGCTAACTATGGCTACACCTTC.

J is TRBJ1-4 and V is TRBV7-6, with 7 bases aligning to TRBD1. Germline V gene lookup returns CDR1 SGHVS and CDR2 FNYEAQ. CDR3 size: 15 residues. V gave up 5 bases and J gave up 5 bases; unmatched junction bases: 8. The CDR3 coding sequence is TGTGCCAGCAGCCTGTCGGGGACAGTCAATGAAAAACTGTTTTTT. It yields the protein CASSLSGTVNEKLFF.

V usage is TRBV5-5 and J usage is TRBJ2-7, with D unclear. Germline V CDR1 and CDR2: SGHKS, YYEKEE (reference sequence). The CDR3 sequence is 12 residues long. V lost 4 bases, J lost 6 bases, and 11 bases lay in between. The CDR3 loop is CASSLDPSEQYF. The CDR3, as DNA: TGTGCCAGCAGCCTAGATCCCTCCGAGCAGTACTTC.

The J gene is TRBJ2-7, the V gene TRBV7-2; tentatively, D is TRBD1 (6 bases). The CDR3 is made up of 15 amino acids. Deletions cut 1 base from V and 5 bases from J, with 15 bases between. Germline CDR1 reads SGHTA; CDR2 reads FQGNSA. This chain's CDR3 is CASSLVRGGRDEQYF. As DNA, the CDR3 is TGTGCCAGCAGCTTAGTTCGTGGGGGCCGGGACGAGCAGTACTTC. Full variable domain (remainder filled in from reference TRBV7-2 and TRBJ2-7): GAGVSQSPSNKVTEKGKDVELRCDPISGHTALYWYRQSLGQGLEFLIYFQGNSAPDKSGLPSDRFSAERTGGSVSTLTIQRTQQEDSAVYLCASSLVRGGRDEQYFGPGTRLTVT.

The CDR3 DNA is TGTGCCAGCACCTCCGAGGGGCGAGTGAACACTGAAGCTTTCTTT. It codes for CASTSEGRVNTEAFF. The chain joins TRBV5-6 to TRBJ1-1, with D tentatively TRBD1 (5 bases). V shed 6 bases and J shed 0 bases, with 15 bases lying between them. This CDR3 spans 15 amino acids. CDR1 and CDR2 (germline): SGHDT, YYEEEE.

J is TRBJ1-6 and V is TRBV9; TRBD1 matches 8 bases. After removal of 2 bases from V and 7 bases from J, the junction contained 5 bases not matched to a gene. Germline V gene sequence: CDR1 SGDLS, CDR2 YYNGEE. The length of the CDR3 is 15 residues. The CDR3 sequence: CASSVGTGLNSPLHF. CDR3 nucleotides: TGTGCCAGCAGCGTCGGGACAGGCCTCAATTCACCCCTCCACTTT.

The chain employs TRBV6-5 and TRBJ1-5; a weak D match, TRBD1 (6 bases). Between the trimmed V and J ends, which lost 8 bases and 4 bases, there was a span of 18 bases. Germline CDR1 reads MNHEY; CDR2 reads SVGAGI. The CDR3 contains 15 residues. CDR3 protein: CASHLPGAGNQPQHF. In nucleotides, the CDR3 is TGTGCCAGCCATCTCCCAGGGGCCGGGAATCAGCCCCAGCATTTT.

As for this clone: The same CDR3 also results from other DNA sequences found in this sample. The chain carries TRBV11-2 and TRBJ2-7, with a possible D match to TRBD1 (5 bases). This CDR3 comprises 14 residues. V was cut by 4 bases and J by 4 bases, with 14 bases left in between. Per the germline V gene, CDR1 is SGHAT and CDR2 is FQNNGV. CDR3 sequence reads: CASSSTGTGYEQYF. CDR3 nucleotide sequence: TGTGCCAGCAGCTCGACCGGCACAGGTTACGAGCAGTACTTC.

V gene TRBV2 combines with J gene TRBJ2-3; D is perhaps TRBD1 or TRBD2 (5 bases each). This CDR3 is 15 amino acids long. Germline lookup yields CDR1 SNHLY and CDR2 FYNNEI. V was cut by 3 bases and J by 0 bases, with 10 bases left in between. This chain's CDR3 is CASSELGGSTDTQYF. CDR3 in DNA: TGTGCCAGCAGTGAGCTTGGGGGAAGCACAGATACGCAGTATTTT. The variable domain in full, completed from reference TRBV2 and TRBJ2-3, reads EPEVTQTPSHQVTQMGQEVILRCVPISNHLYFYWYRQILGQKVEFLVSFYNNEISEKSEIFDDQFSVERPDGSNFTLKIRSTKLEDSAMYFCASSELGGSTDTQYFGPGTRLTVL.

This chain links TRBV27 with TRBJ2-7, with TRBD2 matching 10 bases. The CDR3 spans 15 residues. Per the germline V gene, CDR1 is MNHEY and CDR2 is SMNVEV (reference sequence). V lost 3 bases and J lost 2; bases outside the gene matches: 4. The CDR3 loop reads CASSFGTSETYEQYF. The CDR3 bases are TGTGCCAGCAGTTTTGGGACTAGCGAGACCTACGAGCAGTACTTC.

This chain joins TRBV27 and TRBJ2-3; 8 nucleotides line up with TRBD2. V was pared by 4 bases and J by 3 bases, with 9 bases of the junction left unmatched. This CDR3 contains 16 residues. CDR1 is MNHEY and CDR2 is SMNVEV in the germline V gene (reference sequence). The CDR3 loop is CASSSEPAGVTDTQYF. CDR3 bases: TGTGCCAGCAGTTCTGAGCCAGCGGGAGTGACAGATACGCAGTATTTT.

The chain is built from TRBV19 and TRBJ2-7; D is possibly TRBD1 (7 bases). Germline CDR1 reads LNHDA; CDR2 reads SQIVND (reference sequence). This CDR3 contains 15 residues. The V and J ends lost 1 base and 0 bases respectively, with 10 bases between them. In DNA, the CDR3 is TGTGCCAGTAGTATAGCGGGGGACAGCTCCTACGAGCAGTACTTC. Its protein is CASSIAGDSSYEQYF.

This chain uses TRBV7-8 with TRBJ2-7; D tentatively reads TRBD1 or TRBD2 (5 bases each). This CDR3 comprises 14 residues. Germline values: CDR1 SGHVS, CDR2 FQNEAQ. Deletions cut 1 base from V and 2 bases from J, with 9 bases between. The CDR3 sequence: CASSLVGRTYEQYF. The CDR3, as DNA: TGTGCCAGCAGCTTAGTGGGACGGACCTACGAGCAGTACTTC.

V and J are TRBV7-9 and TRBJ2-7; 8 positions match TRBD1. V dropped 5 bases and J dropped 3; count of bases not matched to a gene: 3. The CDR3 contains 13 residues. CDR1 and CDR2 (germline): SEHNR, FQNEAQ (reference sequence). The CDR3 sequence is CASSEGQDYEQYF. The CDR3, as DNA: TGTGCCAGCAGCGAGGGACAGGACTACGAGCAGTACTTC.

The chain combines TRBV30 with TRBJ1-2, with D perhaps matching TRBD1 (6 bases). The ends were cut back, 1 base at V and 4 bases at J, with 16 bases in the middle. CDR1 is GTSNPN and CDR2 is SVGIG in the germline V gene (reference sequence). The CDR3 runs to 15 residues. The CDR3 loop reads CAWSALGQSPYGYTF. CDR3 sequence (DNA): TGTGCCTGGAGTGCCCTTGGACAGTCCCCCTATGGCTACACCTTC. The full variable domain, its missing parts supplied by reference TRBV30 and TRBJ1-2, is SQTIHQWPATLVQPVGSPLSLECTVEGTSNPNLYWYRQAAGRGLQLLFYSVGIGQISSEVPQNLSASRPQDRQFILSSKKLLLSDSGFYLCAWSALGQSPYGYTFGSGTRLTVV.

This rearrangement joins TRBV5-6 to TRBJ2-1, with a weak D call TRBD1 (6 bases). Germline CDR1 reads SGHDT; CDR2 reads YYEEEE. Deletions cut 4 bases from V and 8 bases from J, with 19 bases between. This CDR3 is built from 15 residues. CDR3 residues: CASSPRGLPLDEQFF. In nucleotides, the CDR3 is TGTGCCAGCAGCCCCAGGGGTCTACCTTTGGATGAGCAGTTCTTC.

This clone was observed a single time. The genes are TRBV27 and TRBJ1-2, with 8 bases that match TRBD1. The CDR3 loop spans 16 amino acids. Trimming removed 3 bases from V and 4 bases from J; junction bases left unmatched: 10. CDR1 and CDR2 from the germline V gene are MNHEY and SMNVEV (reference sequence). CDR3 bases: TGTGCCAGCAGTTTTAATCCAGGGGGCGTTCCCTATGGCTACACCTTC. Translation gives CASSFNPGGVPYGYTF.

The rearrangement links TRBV28 to TRBJ2-7, with 7 bases fitting TRBD1. The junction had 15 bases not matched to a gene; V was cut back by 5 bases and J by 2 bases. Germline-derived CDR1 and CDR2 are MDHEN and SYDVKM. The CDR3 consists of 17 residues. CDR3 in DNA: TGTGCCAGCAGTCCCTCGAGGGGGCAGGGGGTCACCTACGAGCAGTACTTC. It translates to CASSPSRGQGVTYEQYF.